The 23 T cell receptor beta chains in this list originate from one sample, sequenced in a study of cytomegalovirus exposure and HLA in healthy donors. It was with 60 Vbeta and 13 Jbeta primers that the PCR ran. Sequencing used immunoSEQ multiplex PCR; TCRdb keeps in-frame clones, though not all of them. In the table there are some 150,000 clones, around nine tenths of which are singletons. Specimen: PBMCs. Receptor source: a woman in her twenties or thirties in good health and CMV-seronegative.

The J gene is TRBJ2-7, the V gene TRBV2, with TRBD1 matching over 8 bases. The trim removed 7 bases at V and 5 bases at J, leaving 4 bases unmatched. The CDR3 has 12 amino acids. In germline, CDR1 is SNHLY, CDR2 FYNNEI. DNA of the CDR3: TGTGCCAGCACAGGGGGCAGGAACGAGCAGTACTTC. It translates to CASTGGRNEQYF.

This clone was picked up a small number of times. V and J are TRBV7-2 and TRBJ2-3; D not certain. Trimming pared 2 bases from V and 1 base from J, leaving 10 bases between. The CDR3 spans 15 residues. From germline, CDR1 is SGHTA and CDR2 FQGNSA. The CDR3 here is CASSLQQVGTDTQYF. CDR3 nucleotide sequence: TGTGCCAGCAGCTTACAGCAGGTCGGCACAGATACGCAGTATTTT.

The table lists this clone with a few counts. V is TRBV4-3 and J is TRBJ2-1; maybe TRBD1 (5 bases). Trimming removed 0 bases at V and 3 bases at J, with 9 bases between. There are 15 residues in the CDR3. Per germline, CDR1 LGHNA and CDR2 YSLEER. CDR3 loop: CASSQDNQGYNEQFF. DNA of the CDR3: TGCGCCAGCAGCCAAGATAATCAGGGCTACAATGAGCAGTTCTTC.

This chain links TRBV29-1 with TRBJ1-2; 9 positions agree with TRBD1. This CDR3 contains 13 residues. Germline trimming cut 4 bases from V and 7 bases from J; bases unmatched to any gene: 7. Germline CDR1 SQVTM, CDR2 ANQGSEA. The CDR3 here is CSVGGQGWRGYTF. As DNA, the CDR3 is TGCAGCGTTGGGGGACAGGGTTGGCGTGGCTACACCTTC.

CDR3: CASSVAGIIGETQYF. The CDR3 coding sequence is TGTGCCAGCAGCGTGGCAGGGATAATCGGGGAGACCCAGTACTTC. The genes are TRBV5-4 and TRBJ2-5; D perhaps matches TRBD1 (5 bases). Germline CDR1 and CDR2: SGHNT and YYREEE (reference sequence). V was shortened by 4 bases and J by 5 bases, with 18 bases between the two germline ends. The CDR3 is 15 residues long.

The genes are TRBV2 and TRBJ1-4; 7 bases match TRBD1. V shed 6 bases and J 4 bases; nucleotides not matched to a gene: 5. The CDR3 is made up of 14 amino acids. Per the germline V gene, CDR1 is SNHLY and CDR2 is FYNNEI. The CDR3, as DNA: TGTGCCAGCAGGAGGGACAGAGGTAATGAAAAACTGTTTTTT. Translated, it gives CASRRDRGNEKLFF.

The chain carries TRBV9 and TRBJ1-2, with TRBD1 as a possible D gene (6 bases). Germline V CDR1 and CDR2: SGDLS, YYNGEE. The CDR3 sequence is 13 residues long. The V gene lost 4 bases and the J gene lost 6 bases, with 13 bases spanning the gap. CDR3 DNA sequence: TGTGCCAGCAGCCTAGGCCCAGGGGATGGCTACACCTTC. It translates to CASSLGPGDGYTF.

The gene calls are TRBV10-3 and TRBJ2-5; D is unclear. Germline assignment: CDR1 ENHRY and CDR2 SYGVKD. The CDR3 is 13 amino acids. Trimming took off 4 bases at V and 5 bases at J, with 11 bases between the two ends. Written as DNA, the CDR3 is TGTGCCATCAGTGTGGGTAGCCGGGAGACCCAGTACTTC. Residues: CAISVGSRETQYF.

The chain has TRBV5-1 and TRBJ2-3; 7 positions match TRBD1. The germline V gene has CDR1 SGHRS and CDR2 YFSETQ. CDR3 size: 16 residues. The ends lost 4 bases at V and 0 bases at J; junction bases unmatched: 8. DNA of the CDR3: TGCGCCAGCAGCCCCCTCAAGGGGGCTAGCACAGATACGCAGTATTTT. This gives the protein CASSPLKGASTDTQYF.

The chain is built from TRBV19 and TRBJ2-1, with 8 bases lining up with TRBD1. This CDR3 has 20 residues. The V gene end was trimmed by 0 bases and the J gene end by 6 bases; junction bases not matched to a gene: 19. The germline V gene encodes CDR1 LNHDA and CDR2 SQIVND (reference sequence). CDR3: CASSIDHQTFGQGGFNEQFF. Written as DNA, the CDR3 is TGTGCCAGTAGTATAGACCATCAAACCTTCGGACAGGGCGGATTCAATGAGCAGTTCTTC.

The sample holds one count of this clone. The chain links TRBV27 to TRBJ1-2; 9 positions agree with TRBD1. CDR1 and CDR2 (germline): MNHEY, SMNVEV (reference sequence). This CDR3 is 15 amino acids long. J lost 7 bases, V lost 4 bases, and 10 bases had no gene match. CDR3 residues: CASSSPGTGTSGYTF. DNA of the CDR3: TGTGCCAGCAGTTCGCCTGGGACAGGGACCAGTGGCTACACCTTC.

This clone was observed a single time. The J gene is TRBJ2-7, the V gene TRBV6-1, with unresolved D. Deletions cut 2 bases from V and 3 bases from J, with 5 bases between. Germline loops: CDR1 MNHNS, CDR2 SASEGT. CDR3 length equals 12 residues. As DNA, the CDR3 is TGTGCCAGCAGTGAATACAGCTACGAGCAGTACTTC. Translating it yields CASSEYSYEQYF.

The V gene is TRBV19, the J gene TRBJ2-1; D gene unclear. The V end was cut by 3 bases, the J end by 9 bases, with 12 bases between. The CDR3 runs 13 residues. Germline V lookup: CDR1 LNHDA, CDR2 SQIVND (reference sequence). CDR3 sequence (DNA): TGTGCCAGTAGTATCTCATCTAATCCTGAGCAGTTCTTC. Protein sequence: CASSISSNPEQFF.

This clone was seen only a few times. The rearrangement links TRBV4-2 to TRBJ1-1; no firm D call. This CDR3 has 14 amino acids. Trimming stripped 0 bases from V and 4 bases from J, with 9 bases between. CDR1 is LGHNA and CDR2 is YNFKEQ in the germline V gene. In nucleotides, the CDR3 is TGTGCCAGCAGCCAAGAGCGCCCGGGCACTGAAGCTTTCTTT. Residues: CASSQERPGTEAFF.

The genes are TRBV11-2 and TRBJ2-3; D not certain. The CDR3 is 16 residues long. Trimming shortened V by 5 bases and J by 0 bases, and 15 bases separated the two germline ends. Germline loops: CDR1 SGHAT, CDR2 FQNNGV. CDR3 sequence (DNA): TGTGCCAGCAGCCAGACTTGGAGCAAGAGCACAGATACGCAGTATTTT. Translating gives CASSQTWSKSTDTQYF.

There are a few counts of this clone. V usage is TRBV4-1 and J usage is TRBJ2-3; 7 bases are shared with TRBD1. The germline V gene has CDR1 MGHRA and CDR2 YSYEKL. The CDR3 covers 17 residues. Trimming removed 1 base from V and 0 bases from J; junction bases left unmatched: 7. The DNA of the CDR3 is TGCGCCAGCAGCCAAGGAGGGACAGCGAGAAGCACAGATACGCAGTATTTT. Its translation is CASSQGGTARSTDTQYF.

The chain joins TRBV14 to TRBJ1-1; perhaps TRBD1 as D (5 bases). CDR1 and CDR2 from the germline V gene are SGHDN and FVKESK. The CDR3 is made up of 14 amino acids. V was pared by 3 bases and J by 4 bases, with 12 bases between. The CDR3 protein is CASSHAGGFTEAFF. The CDR3 DNA follows: TGTGCCAGCAGCCATGCCGGGGGATTCACTGAAGCTTTCTTT.

This clone was observed a single time. Other DNA sequences in the same sample also yield this CDR3. The chain recombines TRBV5-1 with TRBJ1-4; D is undetermined. CDR3 length equals 14 residues. Germline V gene sequence: CDR1 SGHRS, CDR2 YFSETQ. The germline V and J ends were trimmed by 0 bases and 3 bases, with 6 bases remaining between them. CDR3 residues: CASSLGGANEKLFF. The CDR3 bases are TGCGCCAGCAGCTTGGGGGGAGCTAATGAAAAACTGTTTTTT.

The V gene is TRBV27, the J gene TRBJ1-1; TRBD1 is a possible D gene (5 bases). Germline V CDR1 and CDR2: MNHEY, SMNVEV (reference sequence). CDR3 length: 13 amino acids. V was clipped by 3 bases and J by 1 base, with 6 bases between them. The CDR3 loop is CASSFGANTEAFF. DNA for the CDR3: TGTGCCAGCAGTTTTGGGGCGAACACTGAAGCTTTCTTT.

The V and J genes are TRBV19 and TRBJ1-3; D gene ambiguous. This CDR3 is built from 16 residues. The germline V and J ends were trimmed by 2 bases and 4 bases, with 15 bases remaining between them. Germline V gene lookup returns CDR1 LNHDA and CDR2 SQIVND (reference sequence). The CDR3 DNA sequence: TGTGCCAGTAGTATATCGTCAGGCTCCCCGGGAAACACCATATATTTT. This translates into CASSISSGSPGNTIYF.

CDR3 in amino acids: CASSPGGLAAYNEQFF. Written as DNA, the CDR3 is TGTGCCAGCAGCCCCGGAGGTCTAGCGGCCTACAATGAGCAGTTCTTC. This rearrangement joins TRBV7-2 to TRBJ2-1; 7 nucleotides agree with TRBD2. Per germline, CDR1 SGHTA and CDR2 FQGNSA. Losses at the gene ends were 5 bases for V and 2 bases for J; bases not matched to a gene: 9. CDR3 size: 16 residues.

This chain joins TRBV19 and TRBJ1-2; D ambiguous. The CDR3 is 11 amino acids. V was clipped by 8 bases and J by 7 bases, with 11 bases between them. In germline, CDR1 is LNHDA, CDR2 SQIVND (reference sequence). CDR3 in amino acids: CASSVARGYTF. The CDR3 nucleotides are TGTGCCAGTTCAGTGGCCCGTGGCTACACCTTC.

The chain links TRBV27 to TRBJ2-7; TRBD2 agrees at 8 bases. J lost 3 bases, V lost 6 bases, and 13 bases had no gene match. The CDR3 has 16 residues. Germline V lookup: CDR1 MNHEY, CDR2 SMNVEV (reference sequence). The CDR3 loop is CASSPRGAGVGYEQYF. In DNA form, the CDR3 reads TGTGCCAGCAGCCCCCGGGGAGCGGGGGTGGGCTACGAGCAGTACTTC.